This T cell receptor (beta chain) was profiled in a study of T-cell reconstitution after alpha-beta-depleted transplantation in children. Overall study results and limits: Among T cells one year after transplant, newly produced cells accounted for most counts and diversity. Reportedly, only several hundred clones from non-depleted graft cells drove alpha-beta T-cell counts at about two months. Some patients' high day-60 TCRbeta diversity was traced to surviving recipient T cells and thymic progenitors.

This clonotype came up a few times. What it binds is unknown. At one end, the junction sequence differs from germline, possibly due to a read error. Library preparation (for TCRbeta) was performed with unique molecular identifiers. Each CDR3 protein gets one entry after TCRdb re-called the PCR reads with MiXCR. The profile shows about 290,000 distinct CDR3 sequences, almost 8% of them singletons. The V gene's germline CDR1 is MNHNY and CDR2 SVGAGI (reference sequence). The CDR3 sequence is 11 residues long. The V gene is TRBV6-6, the J gene TRBJ2-7; 7 bases align to TRBD1. The source is a female patient under 10 years old who had a stem cell transplant for Fanconi anemia, so the T cells may come from the graft donor. The sequencing here drew on peripheral blood, taken 360 days after TCRalphabeta/CD19-depleted stem cell transplant. In DNA, the CDR3 is TGTGCCAGCAGTTTTGGACAGGTTGGGCACTTC. Encoded protein: CASSFGQVGHF.